Each of the 3 T cell receptor beta chains below was sequenced from the same sample in a study of T cells in Graves' hyperthyroidism and ophthalmopathy. RNA transcripts served as the template for amplifying TCR beta CDR3 regions. The study used the HTBI primer set for a first-round RT-PCR of the TCR CDR3. TCRdb independently ran MiXCR on the multiplex PCR reads; one entry per CDR3 protein. The repertoire holds some 570,000 distinct CDR3 sequences, with roughly 18% as singletons. Sequenced material: blood. These receptors originate from a woman aged 18-29 years with Graves' ophthalmopathy.

This clonotype was seen at least ten times. The rearrangement uses TRBV9 and TRBJ1-1, with no clear D. The CDR3 runs to 13 residues. The germline V gene has CDR1 SGDLS and CDR2 YYNGEE. The V gene lost 0 bases and the J gene lost 1 base, with 4 bases spanning the gap. In DNA, the CDR3 is TGTGCCAGCAGCGTAGAGGAGAACACTGAAGCTTTCTTT. This translates into CASSVEENTEAFF.

The chain uses TRBV4-1 and TRBJ1-4; 11 bases are shared with TRBD1. Per the germline V gene, CDR1 is MGHRA and CDR2 is YSYEKL. CDR3 length: 16 amino acids. Trimming removed 1 base from V and 8 bases from J; junction bases left unmatched: 6. CDR3 residues: CASSQGRTGGREKLFF. CDR3 nucleotide sequence: TGCGCCAGCAGCCAAGGAAGGACAGGGGGCCGGGAAAAACTGTTTTTT.

CDR3 sequence (DNA): TGCGCCAGCAGCCAAACCGCAGGGTCTCGGTTGGAGACCCAGTACTTC. Encoded protein: CASSQTAGSRLETQYF. This rearrangement joins TRBV4-1 to TRBJ2-5; the D gene is possibly TRBD1 (5 bases). Germline CDR1 is MGHRA and CDR2 is YSYEKL. The CDR3 has 16 residues. Deletions cut 2 bases from V and 5 bases from J, with 18 bases between.